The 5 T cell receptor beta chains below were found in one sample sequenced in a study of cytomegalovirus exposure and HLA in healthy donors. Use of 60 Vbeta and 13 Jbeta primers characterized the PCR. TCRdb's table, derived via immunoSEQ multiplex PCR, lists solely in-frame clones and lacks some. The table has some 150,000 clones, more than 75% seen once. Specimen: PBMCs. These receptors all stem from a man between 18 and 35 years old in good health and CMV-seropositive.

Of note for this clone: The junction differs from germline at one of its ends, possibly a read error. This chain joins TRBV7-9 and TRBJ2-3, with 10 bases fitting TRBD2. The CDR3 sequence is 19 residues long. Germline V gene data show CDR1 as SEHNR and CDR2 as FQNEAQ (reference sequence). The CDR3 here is CSSSLLPLGLAGDGDTQYF. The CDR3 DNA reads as TGTTCCAGCAGCTTACTGCCCCTCGGGCTAGCGGGAGACGGGGATACGCAGTATTTT.

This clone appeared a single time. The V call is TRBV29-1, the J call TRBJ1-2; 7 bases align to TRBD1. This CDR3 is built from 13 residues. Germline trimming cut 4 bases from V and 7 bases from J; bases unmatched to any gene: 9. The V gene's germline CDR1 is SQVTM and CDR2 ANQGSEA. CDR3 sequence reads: CSVGEQGVFGYTF. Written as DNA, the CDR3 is TGCAGCGTTGGTGAGCAGGGGGTTTTTGGCTACACCTTC. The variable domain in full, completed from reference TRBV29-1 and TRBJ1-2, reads SAVISQKPSRDICQRGTSLTIQCQVDSQVTMMFWYRQQPGQSLTLIATANQGSEATYESGFVIDKFPISRPNLTFSTLTVSNMSPEDSSIYLCSVGEQGVFGYTFGSGTRLTVV.

CDR3: CASKFQTGYTEAFF. The CDR3 coding sequence is TGTGCCAGCAAATTCCAGACAGGGTATACTGAAGCTTTCTTT. The J gene is TRBJ1-1, the V gene TRBV6-1; 7 bases agree with TRBD1. The CDR3 totals 14 residues. Losses at the gene ends were 7 bases for V and 5 bases for J; bases not matched to a gene: 10. Germline V CDR1 and CDR2: MNHNS, SASEGT.

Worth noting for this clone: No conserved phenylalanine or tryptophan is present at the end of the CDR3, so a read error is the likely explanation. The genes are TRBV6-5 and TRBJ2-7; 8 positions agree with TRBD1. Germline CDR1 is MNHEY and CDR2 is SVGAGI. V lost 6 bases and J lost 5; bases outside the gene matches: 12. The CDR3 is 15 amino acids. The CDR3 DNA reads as TGTGCCAGCAGCCAGTGGACAGGGCGTTCGAACGAGCAGTACCTC. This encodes CASSQWTGRSNEQYL.

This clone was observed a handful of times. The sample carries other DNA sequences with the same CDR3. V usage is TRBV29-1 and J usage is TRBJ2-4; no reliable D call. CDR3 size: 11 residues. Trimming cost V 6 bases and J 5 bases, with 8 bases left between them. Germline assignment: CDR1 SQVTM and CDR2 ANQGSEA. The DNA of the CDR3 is TGCAGCGTGGATACAGAAAACATTCAGTACTTC. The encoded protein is CSVDTENIQYF.